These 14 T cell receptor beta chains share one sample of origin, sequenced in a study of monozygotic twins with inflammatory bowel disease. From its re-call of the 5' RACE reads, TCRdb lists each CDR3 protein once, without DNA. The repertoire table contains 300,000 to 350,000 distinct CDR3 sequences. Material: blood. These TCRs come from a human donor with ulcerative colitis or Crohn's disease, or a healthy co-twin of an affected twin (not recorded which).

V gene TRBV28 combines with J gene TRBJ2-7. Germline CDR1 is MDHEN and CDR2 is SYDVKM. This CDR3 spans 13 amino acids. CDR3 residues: CASSLMRSYEQYF. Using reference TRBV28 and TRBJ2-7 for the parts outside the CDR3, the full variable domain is DVKVTQSSRYLVKRTGEKVFLECVQDMDHENMFWYRQDPGLGLRLIYFSYDVKMKEKGDIPEGYSVSREKKERFSLILESASTNQTSMYLCASSLMRSYEQYFGPGTRLTVT.

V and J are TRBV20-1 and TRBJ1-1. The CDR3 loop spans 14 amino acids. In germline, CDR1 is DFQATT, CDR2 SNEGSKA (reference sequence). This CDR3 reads CSARVPGLNTEAFF.

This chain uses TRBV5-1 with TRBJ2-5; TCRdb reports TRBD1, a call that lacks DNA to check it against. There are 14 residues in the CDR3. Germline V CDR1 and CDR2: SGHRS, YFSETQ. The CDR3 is CAGAPGQGKETQYF.

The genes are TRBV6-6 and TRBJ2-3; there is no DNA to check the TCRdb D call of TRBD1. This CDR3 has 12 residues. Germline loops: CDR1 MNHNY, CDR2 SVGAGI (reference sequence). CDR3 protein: CASRGPSDTQYF.

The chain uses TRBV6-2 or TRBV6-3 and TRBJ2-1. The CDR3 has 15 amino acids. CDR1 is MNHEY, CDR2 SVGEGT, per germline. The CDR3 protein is CASSQDGSSYNEQFF.

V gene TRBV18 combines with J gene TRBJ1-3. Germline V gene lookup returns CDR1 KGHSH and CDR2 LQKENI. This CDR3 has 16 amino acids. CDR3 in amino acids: CASSPPWAGTGNTIYF. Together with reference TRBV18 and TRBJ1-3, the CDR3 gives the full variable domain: NAGVMQNPRHLVRRRGQEARLRCSPMKGHSHVYWYRQLPEEGLKFMVYLQKENIIDESGMPKERFSAEFPKEGPSILRIQQVVRGDSAAYFCASSPPWAGTGNTIYFGEGSWLTVV.

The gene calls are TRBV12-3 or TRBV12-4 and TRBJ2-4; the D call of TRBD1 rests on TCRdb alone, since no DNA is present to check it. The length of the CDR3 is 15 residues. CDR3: CASSRQGSGKNIQYF.

The CDR3 loop reads CASSLDLEGGKTQYF. This rearrangement joins TRBV11-2 to TRBJ2-5; TCRdb calls TRBD1, which cannot be checked without DNA. CDR1 and CDR2 from the germline V gene are SGHAT and FQNNGV. This CDR3 contains 15 residues.

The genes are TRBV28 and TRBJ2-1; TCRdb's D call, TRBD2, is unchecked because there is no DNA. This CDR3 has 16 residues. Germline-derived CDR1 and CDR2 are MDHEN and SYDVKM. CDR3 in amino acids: CASSSAGGRPYNEQFF.

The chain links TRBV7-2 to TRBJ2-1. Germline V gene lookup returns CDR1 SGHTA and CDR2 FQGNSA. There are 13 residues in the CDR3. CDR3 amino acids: CASSLSQYNEQFF.

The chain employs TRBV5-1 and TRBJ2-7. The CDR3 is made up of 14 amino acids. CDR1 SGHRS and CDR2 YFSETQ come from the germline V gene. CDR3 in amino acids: CASRPTSDSYEQYF.

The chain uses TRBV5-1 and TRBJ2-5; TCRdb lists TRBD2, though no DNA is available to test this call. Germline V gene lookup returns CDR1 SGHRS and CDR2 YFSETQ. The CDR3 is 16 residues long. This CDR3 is CASSLAVAGSQETQYF.

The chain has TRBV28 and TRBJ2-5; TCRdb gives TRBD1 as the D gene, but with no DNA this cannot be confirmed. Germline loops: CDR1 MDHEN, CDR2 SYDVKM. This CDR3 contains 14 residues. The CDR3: CASRAPSGEETQYF.

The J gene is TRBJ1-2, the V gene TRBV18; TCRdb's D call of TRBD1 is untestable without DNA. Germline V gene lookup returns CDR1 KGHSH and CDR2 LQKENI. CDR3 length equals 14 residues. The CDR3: CASSPEGAAYGYTF.